This TCR beta chain was sequenced for a study of long-term antiretroviral therapy in people with HIV. As for the study in general: Earliest sampling preceded the 2015 immediate-ART recommendation by about a decade.

The libraries were made with immunoSEQ v3.0 at survey level. The assay was immunoSEQ multiplex PCR, and TCRdb's table has in-frame clones only and misses some. The repertoire holds over 20,000 clones, with roughly 82% as singletons. CDR3 size: 14 residues. Trimming took 5 bases from V and 7 from J, leaving 17 bases between them. Germline loops: CDR1 SNHLY, CDR2 FYNNEI. The chain couples TRBV2 to TRBJ1-2; possibly TRBD1 for D (5 bases). Source: unsorted PBMCs, taken 0.1 years before starting antiretroviral therapy. The clonotype comes from a man younger than 30 with HIV. In nucleotides, the CDR3 is TGTGCCAGCAGTCCTTCTATGACAGAGTCTGGCTACACCTTC. This gives the protein CASSPSMTESGYTF.